The T cell receptor beta chain described here comes from a study of T cell responses to AZD1222 COVID-19 vaccine. General observations from the study: Donors were largely white British and mainly female; clonal diversity was possibly underestimated. Baseline serostatus was positive in only a handful of AZD1222 recipients.

Concerning this clone: The antigen is undetermined.

Germline CDR1 reads SGHRS; CDR2 reads YFSETQ. The CDR3 sequence is 18 residues long. The trim removed 5 bases at V and 4 bases at J, leaving 12 bases unmatched. The table came from immunoSEQ multiplex PCR; TCRdb's copy has only in-frame clones and leaves some out. This sample carries approximately 150,000 clones, 90% of them seen once, and the ten largest clones take about 5.9%. V gene TRBV5-1 combines with J gene TRBJ1-6, with 10 bases aligning to TRBD1. The receptor was isolated from an adult who received the AZD1222 COVID-19 vaccine. The source was peripheral blood, collected 28 days after the second AZD1222 dose. The CDR3 loop is CASRGTGASLLYNSPLHF. As DNA, the CDR3 is TGCGCCAGCAGGGGGACAGGGGCCTCCCTCCTGTATAATTCACCCCTCCACTTT. Supplemented by reference TRBV5-1 and TRBJ1-6, the full variable domain reads KAGVTQTPRYLIKTRGQQVTLSCSPISGHRSVSWYQQTPGQGLQFLFEYFSETQRNKGNFPGRFSGRQFSNSRSEMNVSTLELGDSALYLCASRGTGASLLYNSPLHFGNGTRLTVT.